This TCR beta chain was sequenced in a study of blood T cell repertoires in COVID-19. Study overall: Researchers got acute and convalescent COVID-19 samples from the United States, Italy and Spain. Sources were T cells, B-cell-depleted T cells, or PBMCs; the material itself was cDNA or gDNA.

The V and J ends lost 0 bases and 10 bases respectively, with 11 bases between them. CDR1 MNHEY and CDR2 SMNVEV come from the germline V gene (reference sequence). CDR3 length equals 13 residues. Per the study methods: Quantification of nucleated cells was approximated via reference gene primer amplification. Assay: immunoSEQ multiplex PCR; the TCRdb copy retains only in-frame clones and omits some. V, J and clone size are taken as reported in that table, and D and trimming were inferred from the DNA itself. The sample includes approximately 150,000 clones, about 80% of them seen just once. The V call is TRBV27, the J call TRBJ2-3; D is possibly TRBD2 (5 bases). The clonotype was recovered from a woman of 80 years or more with acute or convalescent COVID-19. Sequencing was performed on peripheral blood. The CDR3 DNA is TGTGCCAGCAGTTTATCGAACGGGATCGCGCAGTATTTT. Translating it yields CASSLSNGIAQYF.